This record covers a single T cell receptor beta chain. The target of this receptor is not known. It has no much larger one-base neighbor in the sample; base qualities were not kept. Patients with autoimmune disease history or receiving systemic immunosuppression were excluded from the trial. Peripheral blood for TCR sequencing was collected from all dose cohorts at baseline, on cycle 4 day 1, and on cycle 7 day 1. The samples were drawn from a first-in-human, open-label, multicenter phase I dose-escalation trial of ivuxolimab. The trial enrolled adults with locally advanced or metastatic head and neck squamous cell, hepatocellular, melanoma or renal cell carcinoma. Before TCR sequencing, CD4+ T cells and CD8+ T cells were sorted from peripheral blood as separate populations. This specimen comes from a study of OX40 agonist ivuxolimab in advanced cancers. Study-level background: The costimulatory receptor OX40 (CD134) was targeted by ivuxolimab, a fully human IgG2 agonistic monoclonal antibody. Intravenous ivuxolimab was administered to patients every 2 weeks at six dose levels: 0.01, 0.1, 0.3, 1.5, 3 and 10 mg/kg. Of the roughly 50 dose-escalation patients, hepatocellular carcinoma was present in around 20, melanoma in roughly 15, renal cell carcinoma in 9 and head and neck cancer in 9. In the dose-escalation cohort, roughly four fifths of patients were male, and the mean age was roughly 60 years, with a range of about 23 to 90. Patients were allowed to have had prior anti-PD-1, anti-PD-L1 or anti-CTLA-4 therapy, and 40% to 45% of the dose-escalation patients had previously received checkpoint inhibitors. Partial responses occurred in three dose-escalation patients, of whom one had hepatocellular carcinoma and two had cutaneous melanoma. Peripheral TCRbeta sequencing aimed to test whether ivuxolimab altered TCR sequence diversity and caused clonal T-cell expansion. The paper describes the monotherapy dose-escalation part (N of about 52 patients) of the phase I trial of ivuxolimab.

The full study reports these points: After ivuxolimab, CD8+ T cells had more expanded clones than CD4+ T cells on average. In partial responders in the 0.1-3.0 mg/kg groups, normalized peripheral clonal expansion was found to be among the lowest, especially among CD8+ T cells. The antigen specificity of the peripheral T cells that underwent clonal expansion was not determined. At doses of 0.1 to 3.0 mg/kg, clonal expansion of both CD4+ and CD8+ T cells in blood was seen between baseline and week 6. Low levels of normalized T-cell clonal expansion were also shown by some nonresponding patients.

Genomic DNA was extracted from sorted cells for sequencing of the TCRbeta CDR3 region. The immunoSEQ Assay was used to sequence the TCRbeta CDR3 regions. Entries here come from immuneACCESS through TCRdb and include only in-frame sequences with V and J called. Some clones fail to appear in such tables; in the studies checked, an unresolved V gene covers under half of the shortfall, and the cause of the remainder is unknown. In all, the sample holds around 95,000 clones, and roughly 90% of those were seen once. The ten largest make up 0.5% to 0.65% of the sample. As encoded in the germline V gene, CDR1 is LGHNA while CDR2 is YSLEER. Including cysteine and phenylalanine, the CDR3 has 16 amino acids. Only the CDR3 DNA is retained, 48 bases long and in frame from the first base. At the junction V is shortened by 3 bases and J by 2 bases, with 15 bases in between.

Specimen: CD4+ or CD8+ T cells sorted from blood, collected in a trial of the OX40 agonist ivuxolimab. The receptor chain draws on TRBV4-3 and TRBJ2-3; the D gene may be TRBD1 or TRBD2, since each aligns over 5 bases. This clonotype originated in an adult with an advanced solid tumor such as melanoma, head and neck, liver or kidney cancer. The DNA sequence is as follows: TGCGCCAGCAGCCATGTGGCAGGGAGAAACACAGATACGCAGTATTTT. This codes for CASSHVAGRNTDTQYF.